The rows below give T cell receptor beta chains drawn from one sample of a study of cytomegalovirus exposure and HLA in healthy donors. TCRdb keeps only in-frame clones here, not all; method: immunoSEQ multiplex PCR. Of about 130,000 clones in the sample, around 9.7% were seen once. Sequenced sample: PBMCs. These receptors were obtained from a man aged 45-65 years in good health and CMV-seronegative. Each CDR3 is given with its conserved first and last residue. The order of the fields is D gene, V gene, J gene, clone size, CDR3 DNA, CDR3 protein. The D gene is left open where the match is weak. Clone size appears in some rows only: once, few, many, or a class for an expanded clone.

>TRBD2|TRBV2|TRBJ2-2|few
TGTGCCAGCAGGGGACTAGCGGGAGTGAACACCGGGGAGCTGTTTTTT
CASRGLAGVNTGELFF
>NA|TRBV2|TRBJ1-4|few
TGTGCCAGCAGTGATGTACAGACTAATGAAAAACTGTTTTTT
CASSDVQTNEKLFF
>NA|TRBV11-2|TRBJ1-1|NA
TGTGCCAGCAGCTTAGCAGAGGGAAACACTGAAGCTTTCTTT
CASSLAEGNTEAFF
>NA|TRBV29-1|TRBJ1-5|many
TGCAGCGTTGAAGTGGTCAGGAATCAGCCCCAGCATTTT
CSVEVVRNQPQHF
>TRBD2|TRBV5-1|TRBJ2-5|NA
TGCGCCAGCAGCGAGGGACTAGCGGGTGGCCAAGAGACCCAGTACTTC
CASSEGLAGGQETQYF
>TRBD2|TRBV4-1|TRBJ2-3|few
TGCGCCAGCAGCCGAGGGCCTAGCGGGGTGATTACAGATACGCAGTATTTT
CASSRGPSGVITDTQYF
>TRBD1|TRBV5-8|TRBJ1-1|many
TGTGCCAGCAGCCGGAGACAGGGGGCGGAGAACACTGAAGCTTTCTTT
CASSRRQGAENTEAFF
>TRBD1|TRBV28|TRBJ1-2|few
TGTGCCAGCAGTCGAACAGGGGACTATGGCTACACCTTC
CASSRTGDYGYTF
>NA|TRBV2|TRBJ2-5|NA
TGTGCCAGCAGTGAAGTCAGGGGACCTGGGGAGACCCAGTACTTC
CASSEVRGPGETQYF
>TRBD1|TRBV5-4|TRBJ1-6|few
TGTGCCAGCAGAACAGGGGGCACGTATAATTCACCCCTCCACTTT
CASRTGGTYNSPLHF
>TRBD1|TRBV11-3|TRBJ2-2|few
TGTGCCAGCAGCCCAAGAGGGACAGGGGTAGCCGGGGAGCTGTTTTTT
CASSPRGTGVAGELFF
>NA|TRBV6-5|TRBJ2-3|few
TGTGCCAGCAGTTACCCCTCACGAACTGATACGCAGTATTTT
CASSYPSRTDTQYF
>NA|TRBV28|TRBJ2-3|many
TGTGCCAGCAGTCTTATAACTAGCACAGATACGCAGTATTTT
CASSLITSTDTQYF
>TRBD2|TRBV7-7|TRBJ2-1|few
TGTGCCAGCAGCTTGGCTCCGGGACTAAGGGATGAGCAGTTCTTC
CASSLAPGLRDEQFF
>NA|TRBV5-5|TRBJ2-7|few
TGTGCCAGCAGCTCCACGACAGCCGCCTACGAGCAGTACTTC
CASSSTTAAYEQYF
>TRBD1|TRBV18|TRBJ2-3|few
TGTGCCAGTTCCGGGACAGGTTACACAGATACGCAGTATTTT
CASSGTGYTDTQYF
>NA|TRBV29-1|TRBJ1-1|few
TGCAGCGCCGTCCTCGGGGAACCCGAAGCTTTCTTT
CSAVLGEPEAFF
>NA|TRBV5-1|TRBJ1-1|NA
TGCGCCAGCAGCTTAGGGGCCCTCTCGAACACTGAAGCTTTCTTT
CASSLGALSNTEAFF
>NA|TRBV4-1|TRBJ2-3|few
TGCGCCAGCAGCCAAGGTTCCCTAGCCAGATCGGGCGGCACAGATACGCAGTATTTT
CASSQGSLARSGGTDTQYF
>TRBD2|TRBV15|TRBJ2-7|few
TGTGCCACCAGCAGACCGACGGGCGGGAGTTACGAGCAGTACTTC
CATSRPTGGSYEQYF